These 29 T cell receptor beta chains were all obtained from the same sample, sequenced in a study of blood T cell repertoires in COVID-19. Only in-frame clones appear in the TCRdb table, and some are missing; sequencing was by immunoSEQ multiplex PCR. The table includes 150,000 or so clones, just under 85% detected once. The sequenced material came from PBMCs or T cells enriched from blood (not recorded which). These receptors all come from a man in his fifties who had recovered from COVID-19.

Remarks on this clone: Within the sample, other DNA sequences also encode this same CDR3. The chain has TRBV7-2 and TRBJ2-5; a possible D gene is TRBD1 (5 bases). The CDR3 consists of 14 residues. Trimming stripped 2 bases from V and 2 bases from J, with 9 bases between. CDR1 is SGHTA, CDR2 FQGNSA, per germline. CDR3 residues: CASSLQRGQETQYF. CDR3 coding DNA: TGTGCCAGCAGCTTACAAAGGGGACAAGAGACCCAGTACTTC.

The sample holds one count of this clone. J is TRBJ2-1 and V is TRBV7-9, with D perhaps TRBD1 (6 bases). V was cut by 5 bases and J by 7 bases, with 21 bases left in between. This CDR3 contains 16 residues. CDR1 is SEHNR and CDR2 is FQNEAQ in the germline V gene (reference sequence). This chain's CDR3 is CASSVQGSVILNEQFF. CDR3 sequence (DNA): TGTGCCAGCAGCGTACAGGGTTCTGTGATATTGAATGAGCAGTTCTTC.

V gene TRBV6-1 combines with J gene TRBJ2-1, with 10 bases matching TRBD2. Germline assignment: CDR1 MNHNS and CDR2 SASEGT. The CDR3 totals 15 residues. The junction had 2 bases not matched to a gene; V was cut back by 3 bases and J by 3 bases. The CDR3 region is CASSDKRGGYNEQFF. DNA of the CDR3: TGTGCCAGCAGTGATAAGCGGGGGGGCTACAATGAGCAGTTCTTC.

V is TRBV7-2 and J is TRBJ2-7; D possibly corresponds to TRBD1 (6 bases). There are 14 residues in the CDR3. In germline, CDR1 is SGHTA, CDR2 FQGNSA. Trimming removed 3 bases from V and 0 bases from J, with 9 bases in between. This chain's CDR3 is CASSFTGSSYEQYF. In nucleotides, the CDR3 is TGTGCCAGCAGCTTCACAGGGAGCTCCTACGAGCAGTACTTC.

This chain links TRBV5-5 with TRBJ2-7; 7 nucleotides align to TRBD2. The CDR3 is made up of 17 amino acids. Germline CDR1 is SGHKS and CDR2 is YYEKEE (reference sequence). Trimming cost V 1 base and J 4 bases; bases outside gene matches: 14. CDR3 in amino acids: CASSLIHTGSGVYEQYF. CDR3 nucleotide sequence: TGTGCCAGCAGCTTGATTCACACGGGGAGCGGGGTTTACGAGCAGTACTTC.

This sequence joins TRBV15 and TRBJ2-7; 9 nucleotides agree with TRBD1. The CDR3 extends over 15 amino acids. The trim removed 0 bases at V and 5 bases at J, leaving 5 bases unmatched. Germline CDR1 reads LNHNV; CDR2 reads YYDKDF (reference sequence). The DNA of the CDR3 is TGTGCCACCAGCAGAGATTTCACAGGGGGCAACGAGCAGTACTTC. Residues: CATSRDFTGGNEQYF.

This clone was seen a few times. The genes are TRBV27 and TRBJ1-4; 7 nucleotides align to TRBD1. This CDR3 region has 17 residues. Trimming removed 6 bases from V and 0 bases from J; junction bases left unmatched: 10. The germline CDR1 and CDR2 sequences are MNHEY and SMNVEV (reference sequence). CDR3 region: CASRRTGVTATNEKLFF. The CDR3 bases are TGTGCCAGCAGACGTACAGGGGTTACCGCAACTAATGAAAAACTGTTTTTT.

The chain carries TRBV7-9 and TRBJ2-1; D is possibly TRBD2 (5 bases). Germline CDR1 and CDR2: SEHNR and FQNEAQ (reference sequence). CDR3 length equals 15 residues. V was cut by 1 base and J by 0 bases, with 7 bases left in between. The CDR3 sequence is CASSLGGGSYNEQFF. DNA of the CDR3: TGTGCCAGCAGCTTAGGCGGAGGCTCCTACAATGAGCAGTTCTTC.

The gene calls are TRBV5-6 and TRBJ1-1, with D possibly TRBD1 on 6 matching bases. The ends were cut back, 4 bases at V and 4 bases at J, with 17 bases in the middle. The CDR3 length is 15 residues. Germline loops: CDR1 SGHDT, CDR2 YYEEEE. The CDR3 bases are TGTGCCAGCAGCCCAACTGAAACAGGGAGCACTGAAGCTTTCTTT. It translates to CASSPTETGSTEAFF.

The V gene is TRBV7-2, the J gene TRBJ2-5; no clear D. V lost 5 bases and J lost 6, with 7 bases in between. The V gene's germline CDR1 is SGHTA and CDR2 FQGNSA. The CDR3 extends over 11 amino acids. CDR3 sequence (DNA): TGTGCCAGCAGCATACTGAAGACCCAGTACTTC. Translation: CASSILKTQYF.

The chain carries TRBV4-3 and TRBJ1-3; D is possibly TRBD1 (5 bases). Germline assignment: CDR1 LGHNA and CDR2 YSLEER. This CDR3 region has 16 residues. Between the trimmed V and J ends, which lost 10 bases and 0 bases, there was a span of 19 bases. In nucleotides, the CDR3 is TGCGCCACTTCCCGGTCGTTAGGGGCCTCTGGAAACACCATATATTTT. Translated, it gives CATSRSLGASGNTIYF.

A single count supports this clone. The CDR3 is CASSLGGAGELFF. CDR3 coding DNA: TGTGCCAGCAGCCTCGGAGGAGCCGGGGAGCTGTTTTTT. V gene TRBV7-3 combines with J gene TRBJ2-2, with D possibly matching TRBD2 (5 bases). The germline V gene has CDR1 SGHTA and CDR2 FQGTGA. This CDR3 is built from 13 residues. V was pared by 5 bases and J by 6 bases, with 10 bases between.

This chain uses TRBV7-2 with TRBJ1-4, with TRBD1 matching over 9 bases. Germline CDR1 SGHTA, CDR2 FQGNSA. This CDR3 has 15 amino acids. The V and J ends lost 1 base and 9 bases, in that order; junction bases with no gene match: 6. CDR3 nucleotide sequence: TGTGCCAGCAGCTTAGATGGGACAGGGAACAAAAAACTGTTTTTT. As protein: CASSLDGTGNKKLFF.

The gene calls are TRBV7-2 and TRBJ1-6; D may be TRBD1 (5 bases). The CDR3 totals 13 residues. Germline assignment: CDR1 SGHTA and CDR2 FQGNSA. V was pared by 4 bases and J by 7 bases, with 8 bases between. The CDR3 bases are TGTGCCAGCAGCTCAGGGTGGAATTCACCCCTCCACTTT. Its translation is CASSSGWNSPLHF.

This chain connects TRBV30 to TRBJ2-1; 10 bases line up with TRBD1. Looked up from germline, CDR1 is GTSNPN and CDR2 is SVGIG (reference sequence). The junction had 7 bases not matched to a gene; V was cut back by 7 bases and J by 7 bases. This CDR3 comprises 13 residues. The CDR3 region has the DNA TGTGCCTTTCCGGGACAGGGGCAGAATGAGCAGTTCTTC. Translated, it gives CAFPGQGQNEQFF.

V usage is TRBV9 and J usage is TRBJ2-2; 11 bases are shared with TRBD2. The CDR3 runs to 18 residues. The junction had 11 bases not matched to a gene; V was cut back by 0 bases and J by 7 bases. Looked up from germline, CDR1 is SGDLS and CDR2 is YYNGEE. CDR3 amino acids: CASSVEASGGPRGGELFF. CDR3 nucleotide sequence: TGTGCCAGCAGCGTAGAGGCTAGCGGGGGGCCCCGTGGCGGGGAGCTGTTTTTT. The complete variable domain, with remaining parts taken from reference TRBV9 and TRBJ2-2, reads DSGVTQTPKHLITATGQRVTLRCSPRSGDLSVYWYQQSLDQGLQFLIQYYNGEERAKGNILERFSAQQFPDLHSELNLSSLELGDSALYFCASSVEASGGPRGGELFFGEGSRLTVL.

The chain couples TRBV11-2 to TRBJ1-1; D is uncertain. The CDR3 consists of 16 residues. CDR1 is SGHAT, CDR2 FQNNGV, per germline. V lost 5 bases, J lost 6 bases, and 22 bases lay in between. CDR3 nucleotide sequence: TGTGCCAGCAGCCTATATACCCGGTCCGGAGGATCTGAAGCTTTCTTT. Its protein is CASSLYTRSGGSEAFF.

The J gene is TRBJ2-3, the V gene TRBV27; maybe TRBD1 (6 bases). The CDR3 contains 17 residues. Trimming took 5 bases from V and 5 from J, leaving 23 bases between them. Germline V CDR1 and CDR2: MNHEY, SMNVEV (reference sequence). CDR3 sequence (DNA): TGTGCCAGCAGTACACCGACAGGATTTGGAGTTCGAGATACGCAGTATTTT. Encoded protein: CASSTPTGFGVRDTQYF.

This sequence joins TRBV6-4 and TRBJ1-1; D gene ambiguous. This CDR3 is built from 13 residues. CDR1 MRHNA and CDR2 SNTAGT come from the germline V gene. V lost 3 bases, J lost 3 bases, and 8 bases lay in between. CDR3 nucleotides: TGTGCCAGCAGTGAAAGAGATGACACTGAAGCTTTCTTT. Residues: CASSERDDTEAFF.

The rearrangement links TRBV7-3 to TRBJ2-5; TRBD2 matches 10 bases. CDR1 is SGHTA, CDR2 FQGTGA, per germline. The trim removed 5 bases at V and 4 bases at J, leaving 7 bases unmatched. CDR3 size: 15 residues. CDR3 DNA sequence: TGTGCCAGCAGCCCCAGCGGGGGGGCTAGAGAGACCCAGTACTTC. Translated, it gives CASSPSGGARETQYF.

This rearrangement joins TRBV28 to TRBJ1-2, with D maybe TRBD1 (5 bases). Germline V gives CDR1 MDHEN, CDR2 SYDVKM. CDR3 length: 16 residues. Trimming left V 5 bases short and J 5 bases short, with 21 bases between. CDR3 DNA sequence: TGTGCCAGCAGTGCCTCCGCGGGGGTTATTGGTTATGGCTACACCTTC. Amino acids: CASSASAGVIGYGYTF.

V gene TRBV5-1 combines with J gene TRBJ1-1, with TRBD1 identical over 7 bases. CDR3 length equals 15 residues. V lost 4 bases to trimming and J lost 1 base; unmatched junction nucleotides: 7. Per the germline V gene, CDR1 is SGHRS and CDR2 is YFSETQ. CDR3 nucleotides: TGCGCCAGCAGCCGGGACAGTCTAGGGAACACTGAAGCTTTCTTT. Translation gives CASSRDSLGNTEAFF.

This clone was recorded once. The chain combines TRBV5-6 with TRBJ1-4; possibly TRBD1 for D (6 bases). Germline V CDR1 and CDR2: SGHDT, YYEEEE. V was cut by 4 bases and J by 5 bases, with 15 bases left in between. This CDR3 spans 15 amino acids. The CDR3 sequence: CASSTRGRGNEKLFF. As DNA, the CDR3 is TGTGCCAGCAGCACCAGGGGCAGGGGAAATGAAAAACTGTTTTTT.

The rearrangement links TRBV2 to TRBJ2-7; 8 positions agree with TRBD2. The germline V gene has CDR1 SNHLY and CDR2 FYNNEI. The CDR3 runs to 13 residues. Trimming at V came to 4 bases and at J to 6 bases, leaving 5 bases not matched to a gene. Here the CDR3 reads CASSAGGLVEQYF. For the CDR3, the DNA is TGTGCCAGCAGTGCGGGGGGGCTCGTCGAGCAGTACTTC.

The V and J genes are TRBV4-1 and TRBJ1-1, with 8 positions matching TRBD1. Looked up from germline, CDR1 is MGHRA and CDR2 is YSYEKL. Germline trimming cut 2 bases from V and 2 bases from J; bases unmatched to any gene: 7. This CDR3 comprises 16 residues. The CDR3 is CASSQFTGTGNTEAFF. The CDR3 region has the DNA TGCGCCAGCAGCCAATTCACAGGGACAGGTAACACTGAAGCTTTCTTT.

V and J are TRBV24-1 and TRBJ2-2; 7 bases agree with TRBD1. Germline V lookup: CDR1 KGHDR, CDR2 SFDVKD. The CDR3 loop spans 16 amino acids. J was trimmed by 5 bases and V by 0 bases; bases with no gene match: 5. This CDR3 is CATSDLRTGGTGELFF. Here the CDR3 DNA reads TGTGCCACCAGTGATTTGCGGACAGGCGGAACCGGGGAGCTGTTTTTT.

The rearrangement joins TRBV7-9 to TRBJ1-1, with 7 bases matching TRBD1. The CDR3 length is 15 residues. CDR1 SEHNR and CDR2 FQNEAQ come from the germline V gene (reference sequence). V gave up 5 bases and J gave up 3 bases; unmatched junction bases: 9. The DNA for the CDR3 is TGTGCCAGCAGCGACAACAGGGGTTGGGACACTGAAGCTTTCTTT. Translating gives CASSDNRGWDTEAFF.

This clone came up a few times. The sample contains more than one DNA sequence encoding this CDR3. V gene TRBV7-9 combines with J gene TRBJ1-5; D not certain. The V end was cut by 1 base, the J end by 6 bases, with 4 bases between. This CDR3 region has 12 residues. Germline V gene lookup returns CDR1 SEHNR and CDR2 FQNEAQ (reference sequence). The CDR3 protein is CASSLGSQPQHF. The DNA for the CDR3 is TGTGCCAGCAGCTTAGGGAGTCAGCCCCAGCATTTT.

This chain connects TRBV2 to TRBJ1-2; TRBD1 matches at 9 bases. The V and J ends lost 5 bases and 6 bases, in that order; junction bases with no gene match: 13. The CDR3 is 16 amino acids. Germline lookup yields CDR1 SNHLY and CDR2 FYNNEI. The CDR3 protein is CASSRAGTGTGNGYTF. DNA of the CDR3: TGTGCCAGCAGTCGCGCGGGAACCGGGACAGGGAATGGCTACACCTTC.